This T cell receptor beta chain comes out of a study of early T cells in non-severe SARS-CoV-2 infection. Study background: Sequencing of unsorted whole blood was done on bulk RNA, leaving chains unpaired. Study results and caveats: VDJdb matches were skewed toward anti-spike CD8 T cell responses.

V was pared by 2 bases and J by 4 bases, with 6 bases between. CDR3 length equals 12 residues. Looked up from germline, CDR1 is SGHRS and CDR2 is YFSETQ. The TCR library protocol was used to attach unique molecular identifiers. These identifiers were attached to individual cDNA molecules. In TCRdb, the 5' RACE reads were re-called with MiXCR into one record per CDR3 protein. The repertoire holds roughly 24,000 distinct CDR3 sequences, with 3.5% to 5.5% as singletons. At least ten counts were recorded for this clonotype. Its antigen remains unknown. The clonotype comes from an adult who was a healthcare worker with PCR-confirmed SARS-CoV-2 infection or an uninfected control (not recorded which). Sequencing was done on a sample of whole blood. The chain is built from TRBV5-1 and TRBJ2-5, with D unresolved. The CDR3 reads CASSFLGETQYF. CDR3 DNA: TGCGCCAGCAGCTTTTTAGGAGAGACCCAGTACTTC.